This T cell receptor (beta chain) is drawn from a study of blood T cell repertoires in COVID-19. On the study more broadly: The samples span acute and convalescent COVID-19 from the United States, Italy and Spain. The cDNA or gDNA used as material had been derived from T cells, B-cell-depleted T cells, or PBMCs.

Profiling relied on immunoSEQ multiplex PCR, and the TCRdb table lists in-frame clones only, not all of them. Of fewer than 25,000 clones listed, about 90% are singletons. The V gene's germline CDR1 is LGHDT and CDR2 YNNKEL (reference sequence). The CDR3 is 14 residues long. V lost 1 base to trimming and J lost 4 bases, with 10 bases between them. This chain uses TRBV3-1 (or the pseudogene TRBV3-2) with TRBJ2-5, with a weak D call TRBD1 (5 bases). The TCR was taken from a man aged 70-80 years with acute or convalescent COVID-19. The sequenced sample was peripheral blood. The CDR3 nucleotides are TGTGCCAGCAGCCAAGCCAGGGTTGCAGAGACCCAGTACTTC. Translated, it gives CASSQARVAETQYF.